The sample holds a few counts of the clone carrying this T cell receptor (beta chain). The antigen remains undetermined. Amplification of TCR beta used genomic DNA extracted from peripheral blood. The CDR3 sequence is 15 residues long. Germline loops: CDR1 DFQATT, CDR2 SNEGSKA (reference sequence). V was shortened by 3 bases and J by 0 bases, with 13 bases between the two germline ends. A mixed TRB-A/B primer pool amplified rearranged TRB by multiplex touch-down PCR. MiXCR was run by TCRdb on the multiplex PCR reads, yielding one entry per CDR3 protein. This sample has about 5,000 distinct CDR3 sequences, with approximately 30% found just once. This sample is drawn from a study of T cell repertoires in aging, cancer and after chemotherapy. Overall study findings and caveats: These repertoire data do not allow conclusions about immunological memory after chemotherapy. Healthy donors lost TCR diversity with age mainly through richness, cancer patients through richness and evenness.

V and J are TRBV20-1 and TRBJ2-3, with no clear D. Sample: blood. This sequence was found in a human donor in good health. The CDR3 region is CSASSTGLSTDTQYF. DNA of the CDR3: TGCAGTGCTAGTAGTACCGGTCTTAGCACAGATACGCAGTATTTT.